Listed here are 21 T cell receptor beta chains from one sample, sequenced in a study of T cell responses to AZD1222 COVID-19 vaccine (TCRdb year 2021). Library prep was done by the immunoSEQ multiplex PCR assay. The source is immuneACCESS, and TCRdb retained only in-frame sequences with V and J called. Part of the clones is not carried over; for the studies checked, unresolved V genes explain less than half of this, and the remainder is unexplained. This sample is represented by roughly 98,000 clones; approximately 90% of them were singletons. The top ten hold about 13% of the sample. Read against the paper, the sample's time point label means: baseline before first vaccination. Specimen: peripheral blood, collected on day 0 of AZD1222 vaccination. The receptors derive from an adult in good health.

V is TRBV24-1 and J is TRBJ1-5; D is undetermined. The CDR3 is 15 residues long. Germline CDR1 KGHDR, CDR2 SFDVKD. With 2 bases removed from V and 3 bases from J, the gap between germline ends came to 10 bases. The CDR3 nucleotides are TGTGCCACCAGTGATTCTGCAGGTTACAATCAGCCCCAGCATTTT. Residues: CATSDSAGYNQPQHF.

The CDR3, as DNA: TGTGCCACCAGCCGTCATGGGAACACTGAAGCTTTCTTT. Amino acid sequence: CATSRHGNTEAFF. J is TRBJ1-1 and V is TRBV15; D is unclear. The CDR3 totals 13 residues. Trimming pared 5 bases from V and 1 base from J, leaving 8 bases between. Germline V gives CDR1 LNHNV, CDR2 YYDKDF (reference sequence).

J is TRBJ1-2 and V is TRBV3-1 (or the pseudogene TRBV3-2); D is uncertain. Trimming took 4 bases from V and 0 from J, leaving 21 bases between them. The CDR3 extends over 18 amino acids. CDR1 and CDR2 from the germline V gene are LGHDT and YNNKEL (reference sequence). In DNA, the CDR3 is TGTGCCAGCAGCCCCCAAAGAGCTACAGTAAACGCTAACTATGGCTACACCTTC. This sequence encodes CASSPQRATVNANYGYTF.

This sequence joins TRBV11-2 and TRBJ2-3; D remains unclear. Germline V lookup: CDR1 SGHAT, CDR2 FQNNGV. V lost 1 base and J lost 6, with 2 bases in between. The length of the CDR3 is 11 residues. The CDR3 reads CASSLVDTQYF. The CDR3 DNA reads TGTGCCAGCAGCTTAGTTGATACGCAGTATTTT.

V usage is TRBV5-1 and J usage is TRBJ1-1; 7 nucleotides line up with TRBD1. V was pared by 4 bases and J by 5 bases, with 8 bases of the junction left unmatched. Germline assignment: CDR1 SGHRS and CDR2 YFSETQ. The CDR3 has 14 residues. CDR3 in DNA: TGCGCCAGCAGCGGACAGACAGGGAGAACTGAAGCTTTCTTT. Translating it yields CASSGQTGRTEAFF. The complete variable domain, with remaining parts taken from reference TRBV5-1 and TRBJ1-1, reads KAGVTQTPRYLIKTRGQQVTLSCSPISGHRSVSWYQQTPGQGLQFLFEYFSETQRNKGNFPGRFSGRQFSNSRSEMNVSTLELGDSALYLCASSGQTGRTEAFFGQGTRLTVV.

CDR3 region: CASRLTNYGYTF. The CDR3 nucleotides are TGTGCCAGCAGGTTGACGAACTATGGCTACACCTTC. The genes are TRBV2 and TRBJ1-2; D gene ambiguous. Germline lookup yields CDR1 SNHLY and CDR2 FYNNEI. The V end lost 6 bases, the J end lost 2 bases, and 7 bases lay between the germline ends. This CDR3 region has 12 residues.

This clone was detected only a few times. This chain links TRBV11-2 with TRBJ2-2; TRBD1 is a possible D gene (6 bases). The CDR3 spans 14 residues. Trimming took 4 bases from V and 6 from J, leaving 12 bases between them. Per germline, CDR1 SGHAT and CDR2 FQNNGV. CDR3 in DNA: TGTGCCAGCAGCTCGAACAGGGTGGCCGGGGAGCTGTTTTTT. Protein: CASSSNRVAGELFF.

The gene calls are TRBV18 and TRBJ1-3, with D unclear. The CDR3 is 16 amino acids. In germline, CDR1 is KGHSH, CDR2 LQKENI. V lost 2 bases and J lost 0, with 11 bases in between. The CDR3 DNA follows: TGTGCCAGCTCACCAAGGACTGCGAGCTCTGGAAACACCATATATTTT. The encoded protein is CASSPRTASSGNTIYF.

The chain carries TRBV12-5 and TRBJ2-1; D tentatively reads TRBD1 or TRBD2 (6 bases each). Germline CDR1 LGHNT, CDR2 FRNRAP. The CDR3 has 18 amino acids. Deletions cut 6 bases from V and 2 bases from J, with 23 bases between. The CDR3: CASGDPPGAGYPYNEQFF. In DNA form, the CDR3 reads TGTGCTAGTGGGGACCCACCGGGGGCAGGGTATCCCTACAATGAGCAGTTCTTC.

This clone has only one observation. The J gene is TRBJ2-5, the V gene TRBV6-5; 8 bases line up with TRBD1. This CDR3 comprises 15 residues. Germline CDR1 MNHEY, CDR2 SVGAGI. The ends lost 6 bases at V and 6 bases at J; junction bases unmatched: 12. CDR3 sequence: CASSGQGSRIKTQYF. The DNA for the CDR3 is TGTGCCAGCAGCGGACAGGGAAGTAGGATAAAGACCCAGTACTTC.

This chain uses TRBV2 with TRBJ2-2; D remains ambiguous. The CDR3 has 13 residues. Trimming removed 4 bases at V and 1 base at J, with 4 bases between. Germline loops: CDR1 SNHLY, CDR2 FYNNEI. The chain's CDR3 is CASSAENTGELFF. The CDR3 nucleotides are TGTGCCAGCAGTGCGGAGAACACCGGGGAGCTGTTTTTT.

This chain joins TRBV5-4 and TRBJ2-7; 7 positions agree with TRBD1. The germline gives CDR1 SGHNT, CDR2 YYREEE (reference sequence). CDR3 length equals 15 residues. V was clipped by 4 bases and J by 2 bases; unmatched bases: 9. The CDR3 loop is CASSKGTVLTYEQYF. CDR3 DNA sequence: TGTGCCAGCAGCAAAGGGACAGTTCTAACCTACGAGCAGTACTTC.

The chain has TRBV30 and TRBJ1-3; D may be TRBD1 (5 bases). V dropped 8 bases and J dropped 5 bases, with 16 bases sitting between them. The CDR3 extends over 13 amino acids. The germline V gene has CDR1 GTSNPN and CDR2 SVGIG (reference sequence). As DNA, the CDR3 is TGTGCCGGGATAAGACAGACTCGAAACACCATATATTTT. It yields the protein CAGIRQTRNTIYF.

The chain uses TRBV5-1 and TRBJ2-5, with D perhaps matching TRBD2 (6 bases). V gave up 0 bases and J gave up 0 bases, with 9 bases separating them. This CDR3 is built from 15 residues. Per the germline V gene, CDR1 is SGHRS and CDR2 is YFSETQ. CDR3 bases: TGCGCCAGCAGCTTGGCGGGGGTGAACCAAGAGACCCAGTACTTC. Protein: CASSLAGVNQETQYF.

This clone occurred once. The chain couples TRBV3-1 (or the pseudogene TRBV3-2) to TRBJ1-1; no clear D gene. Looked up from germline, CDR1 is LGHDT and CDR2 is YNNKEL (reference sequence). The CDR3 is made up of 17 amino acids. The V gene lost 3 bases and the J gene lost 0 bases, with 17 bases spanning the gap. CDR3 in amino acids: CASSHLVVRTLNTEAFF. CDR3 DNA sequence: TGTGCCAGCAGCCACCTTGTGGTAAGGACTCTGAACACTGAAGCTTTCTTT.

This chain uses TRBV4-2 with TRBJ2-5; 13 bases are shared with TRBD2. Germline values: CDR1 LGHNA, CDR2 YNFKEQ. The CDR3 is 17 residues long. V lost 1 base to trimming and J lost 5 bases; unmatched junction nucleotides: 7. In DNA form, the CDR3 reads TGTGCCAGCAGCCAAGGAACTAGCGGGGGGGCCGGGGAGACCCAGTACTTC. It is translated as CASSQGTSGGAGETQYF.

The chain employs TRBV28 and TRBJ2-7; D remains ambiguous. V lost 8 bases, J lost 2 bases, and 7 bases lay in between. There are 11 residues in the CDR3. CDR1 and CDR2 (germline): MDHEN, SYDVKM. In DNA, the CDR3 is TGTGCCAGCGGCATCCCCTACGAGCAGTACTTC. This encodes CASGIPYEQYF.

The chain couples TRBV5-1 to TRBJ2-3, with TRBD2 matching over 9 bases. The CDR3 runs 15 residues. Germline V gene data show CDR1 as SGHRS and CDR2 as YFSETQ. Losses at the gene ends were 5 bases for V and 2 bases for J; bases not matched to a gene: 6. CDR3 residues: CASSQLAGITDTQYF. CDR3 sequence (DNA): TGCGCCAGCAGTCAGCTAGCGGGGATCACAGATACGCAGTATTTT.

This chain links TRBV28 with TRBJ2-6, with TRBD2 matching over 14 bases. Germline V gene data show CDR1 as MDHEN and CDR2 as SYDVKM. CDR3 length equals 19 residues. V was clipped by 8 bases and J by 2 bases; unmatched bases: 11. CDR3 nucleotide sequence: TGTGCCAGCGCAAAAGGGGGACTAGCGGGAGAGGCTGGGGCCAACGTCCTGACTTTC. The encoded protein is CASAKGGLAGEAGANVLTF.

The chain has TRBV15 and TRBJ2-5; 8 bases are a match to TRBD2. The CDR3 has 15 amino acids. V gave up 0 bases and J gave up 4 bases; unmatched junction bases: 4. The germline V gene has CDR1 LNHNV and CDR2 YYDKDF (reference sequence). The CDR3 bases are TGTGCCACCAGCAGAGATAGCGGGGTCGGAGAGACCCAGTACTTC. Translated, it gives CATSRDSGVGETQYF.

The chain carries TRBV5-6 and TRBJ2-5; D is possibly TRBD1 or TRBD2 (5 bases each). This CDR3 contains 16 residues. Trimming removed 0 bases at V and 0 bases at J, with 12 bases between. Germline CDR1 SGHDT, CDR2 YYEEEE. The CDR3 reads CASSLGWDQNQETQYF. The CDR3 nucleotides read TGTGCCAGCAGCTTGGGCTGGGACCAAAACCAAGAGACCCAGTACTTC.